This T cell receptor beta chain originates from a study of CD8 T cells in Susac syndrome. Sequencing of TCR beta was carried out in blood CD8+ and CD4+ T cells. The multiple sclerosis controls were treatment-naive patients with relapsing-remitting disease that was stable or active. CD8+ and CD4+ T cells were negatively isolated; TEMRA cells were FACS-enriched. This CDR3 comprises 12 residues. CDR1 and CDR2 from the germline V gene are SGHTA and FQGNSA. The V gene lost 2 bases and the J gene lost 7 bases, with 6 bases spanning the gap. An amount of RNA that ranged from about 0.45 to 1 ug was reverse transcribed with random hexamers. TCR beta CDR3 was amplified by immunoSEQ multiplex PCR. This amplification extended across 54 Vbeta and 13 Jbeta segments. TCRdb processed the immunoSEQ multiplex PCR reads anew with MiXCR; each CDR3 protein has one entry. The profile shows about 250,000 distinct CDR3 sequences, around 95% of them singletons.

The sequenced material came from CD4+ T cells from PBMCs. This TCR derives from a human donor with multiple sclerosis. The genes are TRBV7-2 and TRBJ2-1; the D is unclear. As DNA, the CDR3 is TGTGCCAGCAGCTTACGAGCGAATGAGCAGTTCTTC. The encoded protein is CASSLRANEQFF.